Presented here are 15 T cell receptor beta chains from one specimen sequenced in a study of beta chain features in type 1 diabetes. Study-wide results and limits: When Type 1 diabetes patients were examined, their TCRB CDR3s proved moderately but significantly shorter in all four CD4+ subsets.

Isolated RNA was reverse transcribed in full, so expressed TCRB transcripts were sequenced. Sequencing was performed with immunoSEQ multiplex PCR; in TCRdb, only in-frame clones are kept and a portion is missing. The sample lists about 240,000 clones, 11% to 15% occurring once. These TCRs' antigens remain unknown. The sequencing input was naive CD4+ T cells from blood. These receptor sequences come from a man younger than 45 with type 1 diabetes.

This clone was counted between two and nine times. The V and J genes are TRBV7-9 and TRBJ2-1; a possible D gene is TRBD2 (6 bases). Germline V gives CDR1 SEHNR, CDR2 FQNEAQ (reference sequence). The CDR3 consists of 18 residues. Between the trimmed V and J ends, which lost 1 base and 5 bases, there was a span of 21 bases. In DNA, the CDR3 is TGTGCCAGCAGCTTAGGGTGGGGAGGTTTGGGCCTCGACAATGAGCAGTTCTTC. Its translation: CASSLGWGGLGLDNEQFF.

This clone was counted a few times. The chain recombines TRBV9 with TRBJ2-1, with D perhaps TRBD2 (6 bases). The CDR3 contains 12 residues. V gave up 3 bases and J gave up 8 bases, with 9 bases separating them. Germline V CDR1 and CDR2: SGDLS, YYNGEE. The CDR3 DNA follows: TGTGCCAGCAGCGCCCGACTAGATGAGCAGTTCTTC. Amino acids: CASSARLDEQFF.

A few counts support this clone. The rearrangement links TRBV2 to TRBJ1-4; D gene unclear. This CDR3 is 14 amino acids long. Trimming took 4 bases from V and 5 from J, leaving 11 bases between them. Germline CDR1 is SNHLY and CDR2 is FYNNEI. The CDR3 is CASSVGQTNEKLFF. The CDR3 DNA sequence: TGTGCCAGCAGTGTTGGTCAGACAAATGAAAAACTGTTTTTT.

Only a few counts were recorded for this clone. The V gene is TRBV28, the J gene TRBJ2-3; D may be TRBD2 (6 bases). Germline V lookup: CDR1 MDHEN, CDR2 SYDVKM. V was shortened by 4 bases and J by 2 bases, with 16 bases between the two germline ends. This CDR3 contains 16 residues. The CDR3 sequence: CASSSSGASHTDTQYF. The CDR3 region has the DNA TGTGCCAGCAGTTCCTCGGGAGCTTCTCACACAGATACGCAGTATTTT. The full variable domain, completed using reference TRBV28 and TRBJ2-3, is DVKVTQSSRYLVKRTGEKVFLECVQDMDHENMFWYRQDPGLGLRLIYFSYDVKMKEKGDIPEGYSVSREKKERFSLILESASTNQTSMYLCASSSSGASHTDTQYFGPGTRLTVL.

This clone was counted only a few times. This chain uses TRBV6-1 with TRBJ1-2; D is unresolved. The V gene's germline CDR1 is MNHNS and CDR2 SASEGT. This CDR3 is 14 amino acids long. The V end was cut by 3 bases, the J end by 7 bases, with 15 bases between. CDR3 residues: CASSEEGRTSGYTF. The CDR3 DNA reads TGTGCCAGCAGTGAGGAGGGCCGGACGTCTGGCTACACCTTC.

This clone was seen more than once but under ten times. The chain uses TRBV4-1 and TRBJ2-2; TRBD2 matches 8 bases. Germline V lookup: CDR1 MGHRA, CDR2 YSYEKL. CDR3 length: 16 amino acids. J gave up 5 bases and V 4 bases, and 9 bases lay outside the gene matches. CDR3 residues: CASSPTPGGVTGELFF. DNA of the CDR3: TGCGCCAGCAGCCCCACACCGGGGGGGGTTACCGGGGAGCTGTTTTTT.

The chain links TRBV6-6 to TRBJ2-7; no firm D call. The CDR3 sequence is 15 residues long. Per the germline V gene, CDR1 is MNHNY and CDR2 is SVGAGI (reference sequence). Deletions cut 5 bases from V and 3 bases from J, with 17 bases between. The CDR3 loop is CASSPGNLAVYEQYF. CDR3 in DNA: TGTGCCAGCAGTCCCGGAAATCTGGCGGTCTACGAGCAGTACTTC.

This sequence joins TRBV5-1 and TRBJ2-2, with D perhaps matching TRBD1 (5 bases). The length of the CDR3 is 17 residues. Germline V lookup: CDR1 SGHRS, CDR2 YFSETQ. The V end was cut by 0 bases, the J end by 1 base, with 13 bases between. This CDR3 reads CASSLGGPGLNTGELFF. The CDR3, as DNA: TGCGCCAGCAGCTTGGGAGGTCCAGGGTTGAACACCGGGGAGCTGTTTTTT.

This clone has a handful of counts. The chain carries TRBV7-9 and TRBJ2-1; 13 positions match TRBD2. Germline CDR1 and CDR2: SEHNR and FQNEAQ (reference sequence). This CDR3 has 17 amino acids. Trimming removed 6 bases from V and 6 bases from J; junction bases left unmatched: 11. The CDR3 protein is CASSLTTGLAGPNEQFF. The CDR3 nucleotides are TGTGCCAGCAGTTTGACCACGGGACTAGCGGGACCCAATGAGCAGTTCTTC.

The chain carries TRBV11-2 and TRBJ1-1, with 7 bases fitting TRBD1. CDR1 and CDR2 from the germline V gene are SGHAT and FQNNGV. This CDR3 has 14 residues. V was clipped by 5 bases and J by 3 bases; unmatched bases: 6. CDR3 loop: CASSIRDRDTEAFF. The CDR3 nucleotides read TGTGCCAGCAGCATAAGAGACAGGGACACTGAAGCTTTCTTT.

The chain carries TRBV4-2 and TRBJ1-6; 7 bases map to TRBD1. The CDR3 has 16 amino acids. Germline V CDR1 and CDR2: LGHNA, YNFKEQ. V lost 2 bases to trimming and J lost 6 bases; unmatched junction nucleotides: 7. The CDR3, as DNA: TGTGCCAGCAGCCAATCCCCCGGACAGGTTAATTCACCCCTCCACTTT. This gives the protein CASSQSPGQVNSPLHF.

In its sample, this clone was seen a few times. The chain employs TRBV4-1 and TRBJ2-5; the D gene is possibly TRBD1 (6 bases). The CDR3 consists of 14 residues. Looked up from germline, CDR1 is MGHRA and CDR2 is YSYEKL. V was clipped by 2 bases and J by 4 bases, with 11 bases between them. The CDR3 DNA is TGCGCCAGCAGCCAACCCGGACAGAGAGAGACCCAGTACTTC. Its protein product is CASSQPGQRETQYF.

This chain uses TRBV5-1 with TRBJ2-1; TRBD2 agrees at 9 bases. This CDR3 contains 17 residues. Looked up from germline, CDR1 is SGHRS and CDR2 is YFSETQ. Trimming took 0 bases from V and 4 from J; bases not matched to a gene: 8. CDR3 nucleotides: TGCGCCAGCAGCTTGGATCCTAGCGGGACGGGATACAATGAGCAGTTCTTC. It is translated as CASSLDPSGTGYNEQFF. Together with reference TRBV5-1 and TRBJ2-1, the CDR3 gives the full variable domain: KAGVTQTPRYLIKTRGQQVTLSCSPISGHRSVSWYQQTPGQGLQFLFEYFSETQRNKGNFPGRFSGRQFSNSRSEMNVSTLELGDSALYLCASSLDPSGTGYNEQFFGPGTRLTVL.

The rearrangement uses TRBV5-1 and TRBJ2-5, with 9 bases aligning to TRBD1. From germline, CDR1 is SGHRS and CDR2 YFSETQ. This CDR3 is 13 amino acids long. J gave up 13 bases and V 2 bases, and 9 bases lay outside the gene matches. CDR3 in amino acids: CASSLPGQGSPYF. CDR3 DNA sequence: TGCGCCAGCAGCTTACCGGGACAGGGTTCCCCGTACTTC.

V is TRBV18 and J is TRBJ2-3; 9 bases are shared with TRBD2. The V gene end was trimmed by 1 base and the J gene end by 9 bases; junction bases not matched to a gene: 11. CDR1 is KGHSH and CDR2 is LQKENI in the germline V gene. The CDR3 contains 16 residues. The CDR3 sequence is CASSPRRAGGLETQYF. The CDR3 bases are TGTGCCAGCTCACCACGTCGAGCGGGAGGACTCGAAACGCAGTATTTT.